This T cell receptor (beta chain) was captured by sequencing in a study of T cells in localized non-small cell lung cancer. Study-level points and caveats: Multi-region tumor sequencing was not done, so intratumor heterogeneity could not be excluded. Higher blood T cell density tracked longer overall survival. Adjacent lung held a median approximately 57 of the top 100 tumor clones. Uninvolved adjacent lung, not tumor, had the highest T cell clonality.

Using immunoSEQ multiplex PCR, the repertoire was profiled, and TCRdb retains in-frame clones only, with some absent. The sample consists of around 12,000 clones, over 70% of them appearing once. V lost 5 bases and J 3 bases, leaving 11 bases between the germline ends. The CDR3 extends over 14 amino acids. CDR1 and CDR2 from the germline V gene are SGHAT and FQNNGV. As to this clone: Its antigen is currently unknown.

The receptor was derived from a male donor aged 60 or older with stage I lung adenocarcinoma. Material: peripheral blood, obtained before any cancer treatment. V usage is TRBV11-2 and J usage is TRBJ2-1; D gene unclear. In DNA form, the CDR3 reads TGTGCCAGCAGCCCCCTACGGAGCTACAATGAGCAGTTCTTC. Translation gives CASSPLRSYNEQFF.